The text below deals with one T cell receptor beta chain. No antigen is known for it. V was shortened by 2 bases and J by 2 bases, with 12 bases between the two germline ends. Germline V gene sequence: CDR1 SGHNT, CDR2 YENEEA. The CDR3 is 15 amino acids. These data originate in a study of vaccination effects on CD4 cells after COVID-19. Study-wide context: Using viral peptide pools, the ViraFEST assay grew out antigen-specific CD4+ T cells prior to sequencing. Wells of roughly 2.1 million PBMC each were grown with 10 IU/ml IL-2 and around 10 ug/ml peptides. Study-level findings and limits: Whether induced by infection or by vaccine, clones showed marked clonal contraction late after vaccination.

Around day 10 of culture, CD4+ T cells were separated out. According to PCR results, the person was infected with SARS-CoV-2 between March and December 2020. All participants had two doses of either the BNT162b2 or mRNA-1273 vaccine. Researchers swapped half the medium for IL-2 medium on both days 3 and 7. This table comes from immunoSEQ multiplex PCR, and its TCRdb copy is limited to in-frame clones, with some not included. Of tens of thousands of clones detected, over 65% appear once; the ten largest clones hold around 3.3%. The material sequenced was CD4+ T cells from PBMCs cultured without peptide, taken after COVID-19 vaccination. The rearrangement links TRBV11-3 to TRBJ1-2; no definite D call. This clonotype originated in a human donor who had a prior SARS-CoV-2 infection. This chain's CDR3 is CASSLKIWENYGYTF. Written as DNA, the CDR3 is TGTGCCAGCAGCTTAAAGATATGGGAAAACTATGGCTACACCTTC.